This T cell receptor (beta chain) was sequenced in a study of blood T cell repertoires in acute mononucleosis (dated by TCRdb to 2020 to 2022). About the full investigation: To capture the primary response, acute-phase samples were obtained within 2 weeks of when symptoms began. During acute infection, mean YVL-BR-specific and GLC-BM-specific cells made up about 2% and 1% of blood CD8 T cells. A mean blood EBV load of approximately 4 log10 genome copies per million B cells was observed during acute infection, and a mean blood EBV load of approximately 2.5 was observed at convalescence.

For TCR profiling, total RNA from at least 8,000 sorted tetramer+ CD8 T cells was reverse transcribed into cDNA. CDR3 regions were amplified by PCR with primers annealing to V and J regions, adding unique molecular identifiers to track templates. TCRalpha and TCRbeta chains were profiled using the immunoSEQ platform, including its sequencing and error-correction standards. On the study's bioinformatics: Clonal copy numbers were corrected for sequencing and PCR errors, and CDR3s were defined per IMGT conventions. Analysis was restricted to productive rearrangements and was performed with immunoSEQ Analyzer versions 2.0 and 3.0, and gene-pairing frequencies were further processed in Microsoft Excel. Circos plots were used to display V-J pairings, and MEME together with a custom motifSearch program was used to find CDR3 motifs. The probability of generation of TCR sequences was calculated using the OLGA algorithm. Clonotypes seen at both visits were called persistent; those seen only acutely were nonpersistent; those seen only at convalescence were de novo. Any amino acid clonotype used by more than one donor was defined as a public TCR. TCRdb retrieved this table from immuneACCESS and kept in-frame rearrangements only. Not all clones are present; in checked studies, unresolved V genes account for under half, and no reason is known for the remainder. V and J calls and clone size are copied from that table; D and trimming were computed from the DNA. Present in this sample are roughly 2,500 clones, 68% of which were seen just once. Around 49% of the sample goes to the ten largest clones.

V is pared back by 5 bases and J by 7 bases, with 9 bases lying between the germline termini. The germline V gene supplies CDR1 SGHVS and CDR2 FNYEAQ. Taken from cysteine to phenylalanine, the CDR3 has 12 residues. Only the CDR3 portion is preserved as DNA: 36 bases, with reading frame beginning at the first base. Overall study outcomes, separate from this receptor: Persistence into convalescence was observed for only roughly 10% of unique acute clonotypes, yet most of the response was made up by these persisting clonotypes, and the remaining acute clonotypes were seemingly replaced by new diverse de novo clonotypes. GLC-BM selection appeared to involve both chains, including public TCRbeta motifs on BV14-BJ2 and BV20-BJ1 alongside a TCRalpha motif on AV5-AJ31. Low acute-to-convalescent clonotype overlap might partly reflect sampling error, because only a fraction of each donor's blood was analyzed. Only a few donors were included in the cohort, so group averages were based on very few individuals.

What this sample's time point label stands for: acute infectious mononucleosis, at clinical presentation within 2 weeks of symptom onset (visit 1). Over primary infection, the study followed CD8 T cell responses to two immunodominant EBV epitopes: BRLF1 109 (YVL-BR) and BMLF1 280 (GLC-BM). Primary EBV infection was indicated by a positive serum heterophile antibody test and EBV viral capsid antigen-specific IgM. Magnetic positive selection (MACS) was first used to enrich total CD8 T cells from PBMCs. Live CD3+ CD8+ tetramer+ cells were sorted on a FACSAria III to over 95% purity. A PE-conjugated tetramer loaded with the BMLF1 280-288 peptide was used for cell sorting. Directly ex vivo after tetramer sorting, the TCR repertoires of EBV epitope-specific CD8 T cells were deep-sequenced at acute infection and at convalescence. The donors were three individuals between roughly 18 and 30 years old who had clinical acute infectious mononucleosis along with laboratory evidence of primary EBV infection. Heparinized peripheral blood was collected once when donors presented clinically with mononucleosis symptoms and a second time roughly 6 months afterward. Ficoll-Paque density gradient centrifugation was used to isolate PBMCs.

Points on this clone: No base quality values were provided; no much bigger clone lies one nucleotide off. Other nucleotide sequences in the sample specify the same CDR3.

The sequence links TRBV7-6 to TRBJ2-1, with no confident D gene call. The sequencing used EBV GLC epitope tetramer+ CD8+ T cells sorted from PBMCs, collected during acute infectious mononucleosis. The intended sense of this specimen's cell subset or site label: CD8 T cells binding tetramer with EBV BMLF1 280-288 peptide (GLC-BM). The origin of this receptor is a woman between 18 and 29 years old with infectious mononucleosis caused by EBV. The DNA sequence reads TGTGCCAGCAGCGTAGTCGGGAATGAGCAGTTCTTC. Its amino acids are CASSVVGNEQFF.